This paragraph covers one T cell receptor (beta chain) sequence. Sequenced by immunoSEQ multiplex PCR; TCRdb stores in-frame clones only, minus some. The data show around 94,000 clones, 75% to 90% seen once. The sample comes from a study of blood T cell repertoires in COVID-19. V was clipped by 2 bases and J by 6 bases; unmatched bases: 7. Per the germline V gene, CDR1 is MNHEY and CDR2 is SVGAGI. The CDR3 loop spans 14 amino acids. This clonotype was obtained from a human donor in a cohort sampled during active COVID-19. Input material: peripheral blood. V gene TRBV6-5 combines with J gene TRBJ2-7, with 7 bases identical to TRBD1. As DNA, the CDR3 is TGTGCCAGCAGTTACCTGGGACAGCCTCTCGAGCAGTACTTC. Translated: CASSYLGQPLEQYF.